This T cell receptor beta chain derives from a study of T cell responses to AZD1222 COVID-19 vaccine. Across the whole study: Second-dose intervals of approximately 4 or approximately 12 weeks were pooled.

Here immunoSEQ multiplex PCR was the method, and the copy in TCRdb shows in-frame clones only, minus some. In the table there are 95,000 to 110,000 clones, 91% of which are singletons. In germline, CDR1 is SGHTA, CDR2 FQGTGA. J was trimmed by 6 bases and V by 5 bases; bases with no gene match: 8. The CDR3 runs 15 residues. The TCR was taken from an adult in good health. The specimen comprised peripheral blood, sampled on day 0 of AZD1222 vaccination. The chain links TRBV7-3 to TRBJ2-1, with TRBD2 identical over 9 bases. The CDR3 region has the DNA TGTGCCAGCAGCCTAAGGTCTAGCGGGATCAATGAGCAGTTCTTC. Residues: CASSLRSSGINEQFF.